The present entry profiles one T cell receptor beta chain with its context. This clonotype was observed a few times. There is no known antigen for this receptor. No clone much larger than this one lies a single base away; base qualities are absent. The library was produced with RT-PCR. For sequencing, a NextSeq 550 was employed. TCRdb reworked the public reads: Q25 trimming with fastp, MiXCR clone assembly, productive beta chains retained. When rows share a CDR3 protein, they turn into one entry using the most common DNA and genes. The sample contains roughly 940,000 distinct CDR3 sequences, approximately 18% of them found a single time. About 6% of the sample is in the top ten clones. The data were taken from a study of patients and donors after allogeneic stem cell transplantation (dated by TCRdb to 2020 to 2022). The sample comprised blood, either unsorted or a sorted T cell fraction (not recorded which). The receptor's source is a human donor who was either an allogeneic HSCT recipient or a stem cell or donor lymphocyte infusion donor (not recorded which). It is not recorded whose cells these are; they may come from a transplant donor.

Read as DNA, the sequence is TGTGCCAGCAGTCCTTGGATGAAATCTAACTATGGCTACACCTTC. This gives the protein CASSPWMKSNYGYTF. Recombination linked TRBV12-3 or TRBV12-4 to TRBJ1-2; the D gene assignment is ambiguous. The CDR3 numbers 15 residues from cysteine through phenylalanine. The DNA shown is the 45-base CDR3, in frame from base 1. A distance of 13 bases separates the germline ends of V and J, which lose 5 bases and 0 bases respectively.